This T cell receptor beta chain was observed in a study of shared clonotypes between healthy human individuals (dated by TCRdb to 2020 to 2021). About the investigation overall: A couple of women and a few men aged 18 to 49 years were included in the cohort. Libraries were prepared and TCR repertoires were sequenced by different laboratories using diverse techniques, in order to increase sequencing depth and limit assay-specific biases. To estimate repertoire size and how much clonotypes are shared between individuals, the study performed deep sequencing of blood TCR repertoires from 4 to 6 healthy adults. Each donor's leukapheresis produced roughly between roughly 0.94 and 9.5 billion PBMCs. Per donor, three plates each were used for CD4 naive and CD4 memory, two for CD8 naive, and one for CD8 memory. Beyond this particular receptor, the publication reports: Larger estimated clonotype richness was generally found for naive subsets than for memory subsets. Based on pairwise subsampling, the degree of clonotype sharing among donors was expected to be affected by sequencing depth. Because the study included a small number of donors, the genetic and exposure-history diversity represented was limited. Compared with non-shared clonotypes, clonotypes shared by all four sorted-subset donors had higher generation probabilities. Sampling was restricted to blood, and TCR repertoires in tissue are likely to differ from TCR repertoires in blood. Incomplete sequencing was indicated by rarefaction of sorted-subset datasets, despite the large sequencing depth. When a few donors were compared, the shared fraction of clonotypes was roughly 4.8% for naive CD4, roughly 3.3% for naive CD8, roughly 2.3% for memory CD4, and 0.35% to 0.4% for memory CD8.

Points on this clone: Its cognate antigen has yet to be identified. No quality values exist for individual bases; no much larger clone is one base distant.

The donors were healthy, HIV-negative adults who had no recently reported acute infections or vaccinations. All donors were Caucasian adults living in Nashville, Tennessee, USA. CD4+ T cells were enriched through magnetic negative selection, after which naive cells were positively selected on CD45RA and the remaining negative fraction served as the memory subset. Blood was collected by leukapheresis, and PBMCs were isolated by Ficoll-Histopaque density gradient centrifugation and then cryopreserved in liquid nitrogen vapor phase. Analytical flow cytometry was used to check the purity and quantity of every magnetically sorted T cell population. Each sorted fraction had its genomic DNA isolated and then quantified by UV absorbance on a Nanodrop 2000c. TCR CDR3 regions were amplified from genomic DNA by multiplex PCR using the deep immunoSEQ assay. Extracted genomic DNA from each cell subset was distributed evenly across all wells of several immunoSEQ 96-well plates, and each plate was treated as a replicate. For sorted subsets, about 200 ng genomic DNA, equal to tens of thousands of T cell genomes, was loaded into each replicate PCR. Purified libraries were measured with a Qubit 3.0 fluorometer, size-checked on a Bioanalyzer 2100, and measured again with the KAPA Library Quantification kit. A separate single-read 150-cycle Illumina NextSeq 550 flow cell was used to sequence each immunoSEQ 96-well plate. The study's own analysis went as follows. Because the immunoSEQ output included only junctional sequences and no quality scores, the filtering could not be the same as the filtering used for full-length reads. To assign V/J genes and CDR3, sequences were annotated against IMGT germline references using PyIR, a Python wrapper for IgBLAST v1.9. Any read was removed if the V/J assignment was weak (E-value above 1e-6), the CDR3 was missing, or the read contained stop codons, out-of-frame junctions, or ambiguous translated residues. A V3J clonotype was defined by an identical inferred V gene, J gene, and CDR3 amino acid sequence. Percentage overlap between repertoires was computed as shared unique clonotypes divided by the size of the smaller repertoire. Repertoire richness was assessed with RTK rarefaction, the Chao1 estimator, and Recon v2.1 estimates of unobserved clonotypes. For all TCRbeta clonotypes obtained by the gDNA method from a few donors, generation probabilities were computed with OLGA. Sourced from immuneACCESS, this table was stored by TCRdb with only in-frame sequences that have V and J called. A share of the clones is absent; for the studies checked, an unresolved V gene accounts for under half, and the remainder has no known explanation. The V and J calls and clone size are taken from that table; D and trimming were inferred from the DNA. The sample table contains millions of clones; only one count was recorded for approximately 90% of them. The ten top clones hold under 0.15% of the sample.

CDR1 and CDR2 are read off the germline V gene (reference sequence) as SGHNT and YYREEE. V loses 5 bases at its end and J loses 3 bases; junction bases beyond the gene matches: 4. The cysteine opens and the phenylalanine closes a CDR3 of 16 amino acids. Solely the CDR3 DNA is kept, with 48 bases framed from the first base. The chain is assembled from TRBV5-4 and TRBJ2-5, with TRBD2 identical over 16 junction bases. Sequencing was done on a sample of naive CD4+ T cells sorted from blood. The cell subset or site label corresponds to: CD45RA+ positively selected. This clonotype originated in a man between 18 and 29 years old in good health. The sequenced DNA: TGTGCCAGCAGATCGGGACTAGCGGGAGGGGAAGAGACCCAGTACTTC. Translated, it gives CASRSGLAGGEETQYF. The entire variable domain, with the stretches around the CDR3 drawn from the reference TRBV5-4 and TRBJ2-5 proteins, is ETGVTQSPTHLIKTRGQQVTLRCSSQSGHNTVSWYQQALGQGPQFIFQYYREEENGRGNFPPRFSGLQFPNYSSELNVNALELDDSALYLCASRSGLAGGEETQYFGPGTRLLVL.